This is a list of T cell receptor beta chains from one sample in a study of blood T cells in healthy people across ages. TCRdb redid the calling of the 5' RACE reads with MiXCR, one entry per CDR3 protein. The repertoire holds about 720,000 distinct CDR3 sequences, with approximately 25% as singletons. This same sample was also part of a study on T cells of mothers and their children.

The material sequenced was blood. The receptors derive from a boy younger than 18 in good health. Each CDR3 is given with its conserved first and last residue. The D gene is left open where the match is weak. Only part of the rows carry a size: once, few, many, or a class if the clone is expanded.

CDR3aa: CASSPPGQENEKLFF; CDR3nt: TGTGCCAGCAGTCCACCGGGACAGGAGAATGAAAAACTGTTTTTT; v_gene: TRBV28; abundance: many; d_gene: TRBD1; j_gene: TRBJ1-4
CDR3aa: CSVESLRGIYGYTF; CDR3nt: TGCAGCGTTGAATCCCTCCGGGGAATATATGGCTACACCTTC; v_gene: TRBV29-1; abundance: few; d_gene: .; j_gene: TRBJ1-2
CDR3aa: CASRLQGYQETQYF; CDR3nt: TGTGCCAGCAGACTACAGGGATACCAAGAGACCCAGTACTTC; v_gene: TRBV27; abundance: .; d_gene: .; j_gene: TRBJ2-5
CDR3aa: CATSRDLRETPDVKLFF; CDR3nt: TGTGCCACCAGCAGAGATTTGAGGGAGACTCCCGACGTAAAATTGTTTTTT; v_gene: TRBV15; abundance: few; d_gene: .; j_gene: TRBJ1-4
CDR3aa: CASGPGTGNTGELFF; CDR3nt: TGTGCTAGTGGTCCGGGCACAGGGAACACCGGGGAGCTGTTTTTT; v_gene: TRBV12-5; abundance: few; d_gene: .; j_gene: TRBJ2-2
CDR3aa: CASSLVPRQGKAETQYF; CDR3nt: TGTGCCAGCAGCTTAGTACCCCGACAGGGAAAGGCAGAGACCCAGTACTTC; v_gene: TRBV7-2; abundance: few; d_gene: TRBD1; j_gene: TRBJ2-5
CDR3aa: CASSSGGTLTEAFF; CDR3nt: TGTGCCAGCAGTTCCGGGGGTACCCTCACTGAAGCTTTCTTT; v_gene: TRBV28; abundance: .; d_gene: .; j_gene: TRBJ1-1
CDR3aa: CASSLESVGGRGEKLVF; CDR3nt: TGTGCCAGCAGCTTAGAGTCGGTTGGGGGCAGAGGGGAAAAACTGGTTTTT; v_gene: TRBV7-2; abundance: .; d_gene: .; j_gene: TRBJ1-4
CDR3aa: CASSLFGISGQETQYF; CDR3nt: TGTGCCAGCAGCTTATTTGGCATCTCCGGACAAGAGACCCAGTACTTC; v_gene: TRBV7-3; abundance: .; d_gene: .; j_gene: TRBJ2-5
CDR3aa: CASSLGGASSYEQYF; CDR3nt: TGTGCCAGCAGCTTAGGGGGGGCGAGCTCCTACGAGCAGTACTTC; v_gene: TRBV7-9; abundance: few; d_gene: .; j_gene: TRBJ2-7
CDR3aa: CSVEGNPSVSYNEQFF; CDR3nt: TGCAGCGTTGAAGGGAATCCTAGCGTATCCTACAATGAGCAGTTCTTC; v_gene: TRBV29-1; abundance: few; d_gene: .; j_gene: TRBJ2-1
CDR3aa: CASSSDREDGYTF; CDR3nt: TGTGCCAGCAGCTCGGACAGGGAGGATGGCTACACCTTC; v_gene: TRBV11-2; abundance: .; d_gene: TRBD1; j_gene: TRBJ1-2
CDR3aa: CASSDPRGRVGELFF; CDR3nt: TGTGCCAGCAGCGACCCCAGGGGGCGAGTCGGGGAGCTGTTTTTT; v_gene: TRBV5-5; abundance: .; d_gene: TRBD1; j_gene: TRBJ2-2
CDR3aa: CASSLEDSNQPQHF; CDR3nt: TGTGCCAGCAGCTTAGAGGACAGCAATCAGCCCCAGCATTTT; v_gene: TRBV7-8; abundance: .; d_gene: .; j_gene: TRBJ1-5
CDR3aa: CASSLYRQGKETQYF; CDR3nt: TGTGCCAGCAGTCTCTATCGGCAGGGGAAGGAGACCCAGTACTTC; v_gene: TRBV28; abundance: .; d_gene: .; j_gene: TRBJ2-5
CDR3aa: CASSQAYAVAYEQYF; CDR3nt: TGCGCCAGCAGCCAAGCTTATGCTGTCGCCTACGAGCAGTACTTC; v_gene: TRBV4-3; abundance: .; d_gene: .; j_gene: TRBJ2-7